The rows below give T cell receptor beta chains drawn from one sample of a study of control samples from healthy donors and cancer patients. Generated by immunoSEQ multiplex PCR, the TCRdb table keeps only in-frame clones and is missing some. Among 150,000 to 200,000 clones listed, 94% were seen once. The sequenced sample was blood. Every receptor here comes from a woman aged 18-29 years in good health. CDR3s include the opening cysteine and the closing phenylalanine or tryptophan.

TRBV6-5	15	TRBJ2-5	CASSYSTGVLETQYF
TRBV24-1	12	TRBJ2-7	CATSDYDDEQYF
TRBV5-1	13	TRBJ1-2	CASSLVRGKGYTF
TRBV2	13	TRBJ1-2	CASSVRTGYGYTF
TRBV11-3	15	TRBJ1-5	CASSLGGGDGQPQHF
TRBV4-3	14	TRBJ2-3	CASSQDLGRDTQYF
TRBV28	15	TRBJ2-1	CASRRAGGPGNEQFF
TRBV5-1	14	TRBJ2-7	CASSLAQGVNEQYF
TRBV6-1	15	TRBJ1-6	CASSEPWDRESPLHF
TRBV19	12	TRBJ1-1	CASSIVDSEAFF
TRBV19	15	TRBJ1-4	CASSILWDSQEKLFF
TRBV11-3	13	TRBJ1-1	CASPGLVDTEAFF
TRBV19	14	TRBJ2-2	CASGHREYTGELFF
TRBV28	12	TRBJ1-1	CASVASQGEAFF
TRBV29-1	11	TRBJ2-1	CSVESYNEQFF
TRBV7-2	14	TRBJ1-5	CASSFSGGDQPQHF
TRBV3-1/TRBV3-2	14	TRBJ1-6	CASSQQGSNSPLHF
TRBV6-4	13	TRBJ2-5	CASSEGSEGTQYF
TRBV5-1	15	TRBJ2-3	CASSLTQGRADTQYF
TRBV19	15	TRBJ1-1	CASSTRTGGNTEAFF
TRBV14	17	TRBJ1-3	CASSQLITGAQGNTIYF
TRBV10-3	13	TRBJ2-5	CAISPQGEETQYF
TRBV19	15	TRBJ2-2	CASLSGTGGTGELFF
TRBV10-3	15	TRBJ1-4	CAISEGSFANEKLFF
TRBV18	16	TRBJ2-7	CASSLPTGTGGYEQYF